These 31 T cell receptor beta chains were sequenced from one sample in a study of T cells after yellow fever vaccination. Each CDR3 protein gets one entry after TCRdb re-called the 5' RACE reads with MiXCR. The data contain 300,000 or so distinct CDR3 sequences, 8% to 9.5% of them singletons. Specimen: PBMCs, collected roughly 45 days after the first yellow fever vaccination. The receptors stem from a man between 18 and 29 years old who received the YFV17D yellow fever vaccine.

This clonotype showed up just a few times. In DNA, the CDR3 is TGCGCCAGCAGCAAGACAGGGGGGGCCTATGGCTACACCTTC. Its translation is CASSKTGGAYGYTF. The chain employs TRBV5-1 and TRBJ1-2; 9 nucleotides agree with TRBD1. Germline V lookup: CDR1 SGHRS, CDR2 YFSETQ. The CDR3 covers 14 residues. After removal of 4 bases from V and 4 bases from J, the junction contained 5 bases not matched to a gene.

This clonotype was detected only a few times. This chain uses TRBV27 with TRBJ2-3; D is undetermined. The CDR3 is made up of 16 amino acids. Germline-derived CDR1 and CDR2 are MNHEY and SMNVEV (reference sequence). Trimming stripped 10 bases from V and 6 bases from J, with 26 bases between. The DNA of the CDR3 is TGTGCCACTACAACGAGGACGATTTATGGTGAGGATACGCAGTATTTT. It encodes CATTTRTIYGEDTQYF.

V gene TRBV7-2 combines with J gene TRBJ2-1; D ambiguous. Germline CDR1 and CDR2: SGHTA and FQGNSA. Trimming took off 3 bases at V and 2 bases at J, with 8 bases between the two ends. This CDR3 has 14 amino acids. The CDR3 DNA sequence: TGTGCCAGCAGCTTGTTTTCAGCCTACAATGAGCAGTTCTTC. Its protein product is CASSLFSAYNEQFF. The whole variable domain, filled in from reference TRBV7-2 and TRBJ2-1, reads GAGVSQSPSNKVTEKGKDVELRCDPISGHTALYWYRQSLGQGLEFLIYFQGNSAPDKSGLPSDRFSAERTGGSVSTLTIQRTQQEDSAVYLCASSLFSAYNEQFFGPGTRLTVL.

This clonotype was seen a few times. The DNA of the CDR3 is TGCGCCAGCAGCTTGTTCACGGACTATGGCTACACCTTC. It codes for CASSLFTDYGYTF. The chain carries TRBV5-1 and TRBJ1-2; no clear D. V dropped 1 base and J dropped 3 bases, with 7 bases sitting between them. The V gene's germline CDR1 is SGHRS and CDR2 YFSETQ. CDR3 size: 13 residues.

This chain connects TRBV6-6 to TRBJ2-1, with D unclear. The V gene's germline CDR1 is MNHNY and CDR2 SVGAGI (reference sequence). The CDR3 runs to 11 residues. Trimming removed 4 bases at V and 10 bases at J, with 8 bases between. The CDR3 sequence: CASSFPKEQFF. CDR3 sequence (DNA): TGTGCCAGCAGTTTCCCGAAGGAGCAGTTCTTC.

This chain links TRBV7-2 with TRBJ2-2, with TRBD1 as a possible D gene (5 bases). The CDR3 covers 13 residues. Germline CDR1 reads SGHTA; CDR2 reads FQGNSA. Trimming shortened V by 3 bases and J by 6 bases, and 8 bases separated the two germline ends. The CDR3 reads CASSFQGPGELFF. The CDR3 DNA reads as TGTGCCAGCAGCTTTCAGGGCCCCGGGGAGCTGTTTTTT.

J is TRBJ1-1 and V is TRBV5-4, with a tentative D call TRBD1 (5 bases). Trimming removed 1 base from V and 1 base from J, with 14 bases in between. The CDR3 covers 16 residues. Germline lookup yields CDR1 SGHNT and CDR2 YYREEE (reference sequence). The CDR3 sequence is CASSLWGEGRNTEAFF. CDR3 nucleotides: TGTGCCAGCAGCTTGTGGGGGGAGGGTAGGAACACTGAAGCTTTCTTT. Full variable domain (missing parts from reference TRBV5-4 and TRBJ1-1): ETGVTQSPTHLIKTRGQQVTLRCSSQSGHNTVSWYQQALGQGPQFIFQYYREEENGRGNFPPRFSGLQFPNYSSELNVNALELDDSALYLCASSLWGEGRNTEAFFGQGTRLTVV.

The chain has TRBV28 and TRBJ1-2; D remains unclear. Germline-derived CDR1 and CDR2 are MDHEN and SYDVKM. CDR3 size: 12 residues. V gave up 9 bases and J gave up 3 bases, with 11 bases separating them. CDR3 protein: CASFMVDYGYTF. In DNA, the CDR3 is TGTGCCAGTTTTATGGTCGACTATGGCTACACCTTC.

This clonotype was counted a few times. The chain is built from TRBV9 and TRBJ2-1, with 8 nucleotides matching TRBD1. The V gene's germline CDR1 is SGDLS and CDR2 YYNGEE. CDR3 length: 15 residues. V was clipped by 4 bases and J by 9 bases; unmatched bases: 12. The CDR3 bases are TGTGCCAGCAGCACGTCCGGGACAGGCCTCGGTGAGCAGTTCTTC. This codes for CASSTSGTGLGEQFF.

The sample holds a few counts of this clonotype. The J gene is TRBJ2-6, the V gene TRBV9; D possibly matches TRBD1 or TRBD2 (5 bases each). The ends were cut back, 4 bases at V and 0 bases at J, with 17 bases in the middle. Per the germline V gene, CDR1 is SGDLS and CDR2 is YYNGEE. The CDR3 is 18 residues long. CDR3 nucleotides: TGTGCCAGCAGCACCTCCGGGACGGGCCGCTCTGGGGCCAACGTCCTGACTTTC. This codes for CASSTSGTGRSGANVLTF.

This chain links TRBV10-3 with TRBJ2-1, with D tentatively TRBD1 (6 bases). Germline V gene sequence: CDR1 ENHRY, CDR2 SYGVKD. The V gene lost 6 bases and the J gene lost 10 bases, with 16 bases spanning the gap. This CDR3 is built from 13 residues. Here the CDR3 reads CAIRPTTGEEQFF. The CDR3 DNA follows: TGTGCCATCAGGCCTACGACAGGCGAAGAGCAGTTCTTC.

This clonotype was seen just once. The chain combines TRBV20-1 with TRBJ2-2, with TRBD2 identical over 10 bases. V lost 2 bases, J lost 3 bases, and 6 bases stayed unmatched. The CDR3 is made up of 16 amino acids. The germline gives CDR1 DFQATT, CDR2 SNEGSKA (reference sequence). The DNA of the CDR3 is TGCAGTGCTAGAAATAGCGGGGGGCCCCACACCGGGGAGCTGTTTTTT. Its translation is CSARNSGGPHTGELFF.

This clonotype was recorded a few times. The chain couples TRBV21-1 to TRBJ1-6; the D call of TRBD1 is as the table states it, not checked on the DNA. TRBV21-1 is given as a pseudogene. CDR3 length equals 13 residues. This CDR3 is CASSKVGGSPLHF. CDR3 nucleotides: TGTGCCAGCAGCAAAGTCGGGGGTTCACCCCTCCACTTT.

This clonotype turned up a few times. The rearrangement uses TRBV20-1 and TRBJ2-1; 7 bases are shared with TRBD2. With 3 bases clipped from V and 3 bases from J, the junction kept 8 bases outside the gene matches. The CDR3 length is 15 residues. The germline V gene encodes CDR1 DFQATT and CDR2 SNEGSKA (reference sequence). The CDR3 here is CSASRQGGGYNEQFF. DNA for the CDR3: TGCAGTGCTAGCCGGCAGGGCGGGGGCTACAATGAGCAGTTCTTC.

This clonotype was counted between two and nine times. V and J are TRBV4-1 and TRBJ2-7, with D perhaps TRBD1 or TRBD2 (5 bases each). Germline V gene lookup returns CDR1 MGHRA and CDR2 YSYEKL. V dropped 1 base and J dropped 6 bases, with 7 bases sitting between them. The CDR3 length is 12 residues. In DNA form, the CDR3 reads TGCGCCAGCAGCCAAGGGGGACGCGAGCAGTACTTC. This translates into CASSQGGREQYF.

This clonotype was counted between two and nine times. The genes are TRBV6-1 and TRBJ1-6, with 7 bases that match TRBD1. The junction had 3 bases not matched to a gene; V was cut back by 3 bases and J by 4 bases. The CDR3 spans 15 residues. Germline CDR1 is MNHNS and CDR2 is SASEGT. The CDR3 region is CASSEPGQYNSPLHF. CDR3 coding DNA: TGTGCCAGCAGTGAGCCGGGACAGTATAATTCACCCCTCCACTTT.

The rearrangement joins TRBV7-3 to TRBJ2-3; no definite D call. The germline gives CDR1 SGHTA, CDR2 FQGTGA. The CDR3 loop spans 12 amino acids. Trimming pared 6 bases from V and 0 bases from J, leaving 4 bases between. The CDR3 spells CASRDSTDTQYF. In DNA, the CDR3 is TGTGCCAGCAGGGATAGCACAGATACGCAGTATTTT.

Only a few counts were recorded for this clonotype. The V and J genes are TRBV20-1 and TRBJ2-2, with 7 positions matching TRBD2. The CDR3 extends over 13 amino acids. Germline V gene data show CDR1 as DFQATT and CDR2 as SNEGSKA (reference sequence). V trimming: 0 bases; J trimming: 6 bases; junction bases outside the gene matches: 1. CDR3 region: CSARDTSAGELFF. CDR3 nucleotide sequence: TGCAGTGCTAGAGATACTAGCGCCGGGGAGCTGTTTTTT.

V and J are TRBV19 and TRBJ2-3, with 10 nucleotides matching TRBD1. Germline-derived CDR1 and CDR2 are LNHDA and SQIVND (reference sequence). Losses at the gene ends were 6 bases for V and 4 bases for J; bases not matched to a gene: 7. The CDR3 extends over 15 amino acids. This CDR3 reads CASSTPGQGPDTQYF. Here the CDR3 DNA reads TGTGCCAGTAGCACACCGGGACAGGGGCCAGATACGCAGTATTTT.

The chain combines TRBV9 with TRBJ2-7; the D is unclear. Trimming cost V 2 bases and J 2 bases, with 11 bases left between them. Germline V CDR1 and CDR2: SGDLS, YYNGEE. The CDR3 runs 14 residues. CDR3 bases: TGTGCCAGCAGCGTCGGCCTTAGTCCCTACGAGCAGTACTTC. The encoded protein is CASSVGLSPYEQYF.

This clonotype was counted between two and nine times. V gene TRBV5-1 combines with J gene TRBJ2-1; D is possibly TRBD2 (6 bases). The ends were cut back, 0 bases at V and 1 base at J, with 14 bases in the middle. The CDR3 length is 17 residues. Per the germline V gene, CDR1 is SGHRS and CDR2 is YFSETQ. CDR3 region: CASSLVPSDLSYNEQFF. The CDR3 DNA reads as TGCGCCAGCAGCTTGGTTCCTAGCGACCTATCCTACAATGAGCAGTTCTTC.

This chain uses TRBV6-5 with TRBJ2-2, with a tentative D call TRBD2 (6 bases). Germline assignment: CDR1 MNHEY and CDR2 SVGAGI. Trimming cost V 5 bases and J 6 bases, with 13 bases left between them. The CDR3 length is 14 residues. CDR3 amino acids: CASSVLAMAGELFF. In DNA, the CDR3 is TGTGCCAGCAGTGTACTAGCAATGGCCGGGGAGCTGTTTTTT.

This clonotype occurred a few times. This sequence joins TRBV5-1 and TRBJ2-2, with a tentative D call TRBD1 (6 bases). This CDR3 comprises 16 residues. V lost 1 base to trimming and J lost 2 bases, with 12 bases between them. Germline V CDR1 and CDR2: SGHRS, YFSETQ. CDR3 in DNA: TGCGCCAGCAGCTTGTTCGAGACAGGCAACACCGGGGAGCTGTTTTTT. Translated: CASSLFETGNTGELFF.

This chain uses TRBV28 with TRBJ2-7, with D tentatively TRBD1 (5 bases). Looked up from germline, CDR1 is MDHEN and CDR2 is SYDVKM. The CDR3 sequence is 15 residues long. V was shortened by 4 bases and J by 1 base, with 14 bases between the two germline ends. CDR3 residues: CASSSTRTGSYEQYV. The CDR3 coding sequence is TGTGCCAGCAGTTCGACCCGAACAGGTTCCTACGAGCAGTACGTC.

A few counts support this clonotype. The chain links TRBV7-7 to TRBJ2-2, with D uncertain. The V and J ends lost 1 base and 6 bases respectively, with 6 bases between them. The germline gives CDR1 SSHAT, CDR2 FNYEAQ (reference sequence). This CDR3 spans 13 amino acids. The CDR3 DNA sequence: TGTGCCAGCAGCTTAGATACGGCCGGGGAGCTGTTTTTT. Amino acid sequence: CASSLDTAGELFF.

The chain links TRBV7-3 to TRBJ2-2; D is ambiguous. V dropped 7 bases and J dropped 0 bases, with 9 bases sitting between them. In germline, CDR1 is SGHTA, CDR2 FQGTGA. CDR3 length: 14 amino acids. The CDR3: CASTASSNTGELFF. CDR3 DNA sequence: TGTGCCAGCACAGCGAGTTCGAACACCGGGGAGCTGTTTTTT.

The genes are TRBV7-2 and TRBJ2-5; 8 nucleotides agree with TRBD2. Looked up from germline, CDR1 is SGHTA and CDR2 is FQGNSA. The J segment lost 5 bases and the V segment lost 2 bases, leaving 4 bases of the junction unmatched. The CDR3 runs to 14 residues. The CDR3 here is CASSLKAGAETQYF. The CDR3, as DNA: TGTGCCAGCAGCTTAAAAGCGGGGGCCGAGACCCAGTACTTC.

V and J are TRBV11-2 and TRBJ2-2, with D perhaps TRBD2 (5 bases). This CDR3 contains 15 residues. V lost 3 bases, J lost 4 bases, and 12 bases lay in between. In germline, CDR1 is SGHAT, CDR2 FQNNGV. The CDR3 sequence: CASSLTIGSTGELFF. For the CDR3, the DNA is TGTGCCAGCAGCTTGACTATCGGGTCCACCGGGGAGCTGTTTTTT.

The gene calls are TRBV6-1 and TRBJ1-6; D unclear. The germline V gene has CDR1 MNHNS and CDR2 SASEGT. The CDR3 length is 16 residues. V was cut by 6 bases and J by 11 bases, with 23 bases left in between. CDR3 coding DNA: TGTGCCAGCAGAGGGCAGTGGGAGTATTTCGATCCACCCCTCCACTTT. Translated: CASRGQWEYFDPPLHF.

This chain joins TRBV27 and TRBJ2-5; D remains unclear. Germline V gives CDR1 MNHEY, CDR2 SMNVEV (reference sequence). This CDR3 contains 12 residues. Trimming cost V 5 bases and J 2 bases, with 6 bases left between them. DNA of the CDR3: TGTGCCAGCAGTCACACGCAAGAGACCCAGTACTTC. Amino acid sequence: CASSHTQETQYF.

Turning to this clonotype: This may come from a read error, since a much larger clone is one base off. The chain uses TRBV12-3 or TRBV12-4 and TRBJ2-5, with D hard to call. This CDR3 comprises 16 residues. The DNA for the CDR3 is TGTACCAGCAGTTTCGGGCCCCCTGATTTGGGGGAGACCCAGTACTTC. It codes for CTSSFGPPDLGETQYF.